These T cell receptor beta chains were read from a single sample in a study of T cell responses to AZD1222 COVID-19 vaccine. The table came from immunoSEQ multiplex PCR; TCRdb's copy has only in-frame clones and leaves some out. The table shows 100,000 to 120,000 clones, with 70% to 90% occurring only once. The sample consisted of peripheral blood, taken on day 0 of AZD1222 vaccination. These receptors came from an adult in good health. Both conserved end residues are part of each CDR3. A D gene is named only where the DNA matches it firmly. Size is stated for part of the rows, as once, few or many counts, or as a class when the clone is expanded.

cdr3_nt cdr3_aa j_call v_call clone_size d_call
TGTGCCAGCAGTGAAGCGCTAGGGGGAAACTATCTCTTCTTC CASSEALGGNYLFF TRBJ2-7 TRBV6-1 NA NA
TGTGCCAGCAGTTCGACTTTCTACGAGCAGTACTTC CASSSTFYEQYF TRBJ2-7 TRBV25-1 NA NA
TGTGCCACCAGTGATCCCGCGACAGGGCCTGGCTACTACAATGAGCAGTTCTTC CATSDPATGPGYYNEQFF TRBJ2-1 TRBV24-1 NA TRBD1
TGTGCTAGTGCTCAGGGGGGGAGCAATCAGCCCCAGCATTTT CASAQGGSNQPQHF TRBJ1-5 TRBV12-5 NA TRBD1
TGTGCCAGCAGCTTAGTAGGGACAGGGGGCCGGGACTATGGCTACACCTTC CASSLVGTGGRDYGYTF TRBJ1-2 TRBV7-8 NA TRBD1
TGCGCCAGCAGCTCATGGGGGGAGCGGGACAATGAGCAGTTCTTC CASSSWGERDNEQFF TRBJ2-1 TRBV5-1 few NA
TGTGCCAGCAGCATGGGGACCCCCGCCTCTGGAAACACCATATATTTT CASSMGTPASGNTIYF TRBJ1-3 TRBV5-4 NA NA
TGTGCCAGCAGCCTCATGGGGGCGGGGCCCCAGCATTTT CASSLMGAGPQHF TRBJ1-5 TRBV16 once NA
TGCAGTGGCGGGTCAGGGAACGAGCAGTACTTC CSGGSGNEQYF TRBJ2-7 TRBV29-1 NA NA
TGTGCCAGCCGGTGGGGGGCGAACACCGGGGAGCTGTTTTTT CASRWGANTGELFF TRBJ2-2 TRBV19 NA NA
TGTGCCACCAGTGAATCTTTGGGTTTGGGACTCAGCCAAGAGACCCAGTACTTC CATSESLGLGLSQETQYF TRBJ2-5 TRBV24-1 NA NA
TGTGCCAGCAGTTTAGGGGGAGGGAGGACAGATACGCAGTATTTT CASSLGGGRTDTQYF TRBJ2-3 TRBV27 NA TRBD2
TGTGCCAGCAGCTTAGACAGCCCCTACGGCTACACCTTC CASSLDSPYGYTF TRBJ1-2 TRBV7-2 NA NA
TGTGCCAGCAGTCGGCCGGGGACAAAACTGTTTTTT CASSRPGTKLFF TRBJ1-4 TRBV5-4 NA NA
TGTGCCAGCAGCTTACTAGCGGGGGCCCCCGGAGAGCAGTACTTC CASSLLAGAPGEQYF TRBJ2-7 TRBV11-2 NA TRBD2
TGTGCTAGCAGCTTAGTTGCGGGGGGACAAGAGACCCAGTACTTC CASSLVAGGQETQYF TRBJ2-5 TRBV7-7 NA TRBD2
TGTGCCAGCAGTGTTGGTTCTAACACCGGGGAGCTGTTTTTT CASSVGSNTGELFF TRBJ2-2 TRBV6-4 NA NA
TGCGCCAGCAGTGATACAGGGTGGGGCCCCCGAGGCTACACCTTC CASSDTGWGPRGYTF TRBJ1-2 TRBV10-2 NA NA
TGTGCCACCAGTGAGTCCGGGCCCCTCTATGGCTACACCTTC CATSESGPLYGYTF TRBJ1-2 TRBV24-1 once NA
TGTGCCAGCAGTTTTAGCAGGTTCTATGGCTACACCTTC CASSFSRFYGYTF TRBJ1-2 TRBV28 NA NA
TGTGCCAGCAGCTTTCCGGCGCGGGGTTTAGGCACTGAAGCTTTCTTT CASSFPARGLGTEAFF TRBJ1-1 TRBV11-3 NA NA
TGTGCCAGCAGCGCCAGTGTTAGCACAGATACGCAGTATTTT CASSASVSTDTQYF TRBJ2-3 TRBV9 NA NA
TGTGCCAGCAGTAGTCAGAGTCCTTTGGAGCAGTTCTTC CASSSQSPLEQFF TRBJ2-1 TRBV12-3/TRBV12-4 once NA
TGTGCCAGCAGCTTAAGTACCGATGCGGAAGCCTACGAGCAGTACTTC CASSLSTDAEAYEQYF TRBJ2-7 TRBV11-2 NA NA
TGTGCTAGCAGCTTAGCGAGGACTAGCGGACAAGAGACCCAGTACTTC CASSLARTSGQETQYF TRBJ2-5 TRBV7-7 NA TRBD2
TGTGCCAGCAGCGTAAATACAGGGACCGGGGAGCTGTTTTTT CASSVNTGTGELFF TRBJ2-2 TRBV9 NA NA
TGCAGCGCCGCTCGGGGCCGGGACACTGAAGCTTTCTTT CSAARGRDTEAFF TRBJ1-1 TRBV29-1 once NA